This T cell receptor (beta chain) was found in a study of T-cell reconstitution after alpha-beta-depleted transplantation in children (TCRdb year 2016). Study-wide context: Using TCR repertoire profiling, the study quantitatively followed how T-cell immune reconstitution unfolded in children after TCRalphabeta/CD19-depleted allogeneic hematopoietic cell transplantation.

The library came from PCR. Reads for this sample came from an Illumina HiSeq 2500. TCR library preparation used molecular barcoding, with unique molecular identifiers applied to normalize quantification of the TCRbeta repertoire. The raw public reads went through TCRdb reprocessing: fastp at Q25, MiXCR clone calling, in-frame beta chains kept. Duplicate CDR3 protein sequences are folded into a single record with the most common DNA and genes. The sample profile shows approximately 800,000 distinct CDR3 sequences; 15% to 20% of them were found once. 5% of the sample lies in the top ten. The treatment or condition label for this specimen denotes: allogeneic hematopoietic cell transplantation with graft depleted of TCRalphabeta T cells and CD19 B cells. The children who served as transplant recipients had been given grafts of TCRalphabeta/CD19-depleted allogeneic hematopoietic cells. This clonotype has only one observation. The antigen this receptor binds is unknown. Per-base quality was not reported, and no clone a single base away is much larger than it. One read amounts to weak evidence.

Results the study describes overall, beyond this receptor: About two months after transplant, the apparently early recovery of alphabetaT-cell counts reportedly depended on just several hundred clones that had expanded rapidly and came from non-depleted graft cells. In some patients, the high TCRbeta diversity seen at day 60 was put down to recipient T cells and intrathymic progenitors that had survived conditioning. Hyperexpanded clone frequencies declined over subsequent months; after one year, T-cell counts and TCRbeta diversity were mostly attributed to newly produced T cells.

Specimen: PBMCs, mostly from graft donor cells, collected 360 days after TCRalphabeta/CD19-depleted stem cell transplant. The sequence was obtained from a male patient aged 10 to 17 who had a stem cell transplant for acute lymphoblastic leukemia, so the T cells may come from the graft donor.

The CDR3: CASSPLITGGVIGATNEKLFF. In nucleotide form, the sequence is TGTGCCAGCAGCCCCCTAATTACAGGGGGCGTAATAGGGGCAACTAATGAAAAACTGTTTTTT. The chain joins TRBV11-1 to TRBJ1-4; a stretch of 9 junction bases matches TRBD1. Trimming leaves V shorter by 5 bases and J shorter by 0 bases, with the junction holding 19 bases beyond the gene matches. CDR1 and CDR2 are read off the germline V gene (reference sequence) as SGHAT and FQDESV. The CDR3 covers 21 residues, taking in both the cysteine and the phenylalanine. Only CDR3 DNA remains: 63 bases, in frame from the first base.